This T cell receptor beta chain originates from a study of cytotoxic CD8 clonotypes in ibrutinib-treated CLL (dated by TCRdb to the early 2020s). Regarding the study in general: The cohort included some 14 treatment-naive and ten to eleven relapsed/refractory patients; about 18 were IGHV unmutated. Of the approximately 87 participants in the trial, 25 to 30 had longitudinal samples available. On average, each sample yielded around 250,000 productive templates and 94,082 productive rearrangements. Responses were partial in about 25 patients and complete in 2; after median around 65 months follow-up, around 15 stayed in remission and roughly twelve progressed. Cryopreserved peripheral blood mononuclear cells were collected at three points: before therapy, at response, and at either sustained remission or disease progression. Samples at response were collected after a median of approximately twelve months of treatment, with a range of about 6 to 36 months.

Each clonotype received, on average, roughly 9.6x coverage in deep resolution sequencing performed on a MiSeq, where the target depth lay between 1 in 1 million and 1 in 200,000 T cells. The immunoSEQ hsTCRB Kit was used to generate TCR beta libraries. The paper's processing steps were these. Data were analyzed with ImmunoSEQ Data Assistant and ImmunoSEQ Analyzer, with V, D and J genes assigned per IMGT definitions. Clonality was computed as one minus normalized Shannon entropy of productive rearrangement frequencies, ranging from 0 to 1. Only overrepresented clonotypes making up at least 0.05% of each patient's repertoire were included in the public clonotype analysis. Repertoires from some 14 age-matched healthy donors in immuneACCESS were used as clonality controls. Sourced from immuneACCESS, this table was stored by TCRdb with only in-frame sequences that have V and J called. A share of the clones is absent; for the studies checked, an unresolved V gene accounts for under half, and the remainder has no known explanation. The V and J calls and clone size are taken from that table; D and trimming were inferred from the DNA. This sample holds some 300,000 clones; approximately 80% were observed only once. The ten top clones hold about 6.7% of the sample.

The germline V gene yields SGHNT for CDR1 and YENEEA for CDR2. The CDR3 sequence holds 14 residues, the cysteine and phenylalanine included. Of the read, only the CDR3 DNA is kept; its 42 bases are in frame from base 1. V loses 4 bases of germline sequence and J loses 1 base, and the interval between the two ends is 10 bases. For TCR beta library preparation, around 2.1 micrograms of genomic DNA were extracted from the cryopreserved PBMCs. Longitudinal blood samples from CLL patients receiving ibrutinib monotherapy were subjected to high-throughput TCR beta sequencing. The patients were enrolled in a single-center, open-label phase 2 trial of ibrutinib monotherapy. With respect to this clone: The antigen it recognizes is unknown. No base quality information exists; no much larger clone differs at one position.

Study-level results and caveats: Baseline clonality exceeded that of age-matched healthy donors and correlated strongly with circulating CD8+ T-cell counts. Public clonotypes were found to be uncommon and were observed to contract or remain stable during treatment; the increase in clonality was shown to reflect expansion of private clonotypes at ibrutinib response. At ibrutinib response clonality went up, during sustained remission it held steady, and at progression it dropped back toward baseline. Sampling times were not matched between patients in sustained remission and patients whose disease was progressing, and lymph node repertoires were not examined.

The sequence is built from TRBV11-3 and TRBJ1-1, with the D gene not clear enough to name. Specimen: PBMCs, collected before ibrutinib treatment. The TCR was taken from a human donor with chronic lymphocytic leukemia. The CDR3 loop reads CASSSDAANTEAFF. The bases read TGTGCCAGCAGCTCGGACGCGGCGAACACTGAAGCTTTCTTT.